This TCR beta chain comes out of a study of blood T cell repertoires in COVID-19. Study at large: COVID-19 samples from acute and convalescent phases originated in the United States, Italy and Spain.

In the study's own analysis: By means of reference gene primer amplification, nucleated cell counts were estimated. Method: immunoSEQ multiplex PCR; TCRdb's copy keeps in-frame clones and lacks some. Clonal size and the V and J genes are those of that table, whereas D and trimming came from the DNA. The sample includes under 300,000 clones, under 90% seen only once; the top ten take approximately 1.8%. This CDR3 is built from 15 residues. In germline, CDR1 is SGHTA, CDR2 FQGTGA. The germline V and J ends were trimmed by 4 bases and 7 bases, with 16 bases remaining between them. This sequence originates from a woman aged 55-75 years who had recovered from COVID-19. The sample was PBMCs or T cells enriched from blood (not recorded which). This sequence joins TRBV7-3 and TRBJ2-2; perhaps TRBD2 as D (6 bases). CDR3 residues: CASSSSVPGVGELFF. For the CDR3, the DNA is TGTGCCAGCAGCTCTAGCGTTCCGGGGGTCGGGGAGCTGTTTTTT. Full variable domain (outside the CDR3, taken from reference TRBV7-3 and TRBJ2-2): GAGVSQTPSNKVTEKGKYVELRCDPISGHTALYWYRQSLGQGPEFLIYFQGTGAADDSGLPNDRFFAVRPEGSVSTLKIQRTERGDSAVYLCASSSSVPGVGELFFGEGSRLTVL.